The 10 T cell receptor beta chains below all came from one sample that was sequenced in a study of T cells in Graves' hyperthyroidism and ophthalmopathy (dated by TCRdb to the late 2010s). Libraries were made using multiplex PCR. The listed sequencing device is Illumina HiSeq 2000. The TCR beta CDR3 regions were amplified from the RNA transcripts. For the first round of RT-PCR on the TCR CDR3, the HTBI primer set was used together with the Qiagen OneStep RT-PCR kit. The raw public reads went through TCRdb reprocessing: fastp at Q25, MiXCR clone calling, in-frame beta chains kept. Rows with a matching CDR3 protein are joined into one entry that keeps the most common DNA and genes. The sample records approximately 710,000 distinct CDR3 sequences, approximately 15% of which are singletons. In total, the top ten clones hold about 16% of the sample. Sequencing was carried out using blood. The source of these receptors is a man aged 45-65 years with Graves' hyperthyroidism.

The chain has TRBV5-1 and TRBJ2-7, with 9 bases aligning to TRBD1. The CDR3 has 15 residues. Trimming at V came to 6 bases and at J to 4 bases, leaving 11 bases not matched to a gene. CDR1 and CDR2 (germline): SGHRS, YFSETQ. The CDR3, as DNA: TGCGCCAGCAAGCAGCGACAGGGGGATATTTACGAGCAGTACTTC. Protein sequence: CASKQRQGDIYEQYF.

The genes are TRBV6-1 and TRBJ1-5, with D perhaps matching TRBD1 (6 bases). The CDR3 contains 15 residues. Germline V gene data show CDR1 as MNHNS and CDR2 as SASEGT. V gave up 7 bases and J gave up 7 bases, with 20 bases separating them. CDR3 in amino acids: CASTAPDRSIQPQHF. DNA for the CDR3: TGTGCCAGCACCGCCCCGGACAGATCTATACAGCCCCAGCATTTT.

The chain recombines TRBV28 with TRBJ2-3; 7 bases map to TRBD2. Trimming at V came to 3 bases and at J to 2 bases, leaving 8 bases not matched to a gene. The CDR3 spans 16 residues. Germline V gene lookup returns CDR1 MDHEN and CDR2 SYDVKM. Here the CDR3 DNA reads TGTGCCAGCAGTTTGTATGGGAGCGGGAACACAGATACGCAGTATTTT. It translates to CASSLYGSGNTDTQYF.

The genes are TRBV7-9 and TRBJ1-5; 7 positions match TRBD1. After removal of 1 base from V and 6 bases from J, the junction contained 21 bases not matched to a gene. This CDR3 comprises 20 residues. Germline V gene lookup returns CDR1 SEHNR and CDR2 FQNEAQ (reference sequence). The DNA of the CDR3 is TGTGCCAGCAGCTTAGGCCATACCGCCCCCGCGACAGGGAGGGTTCAGCCCCAGCATTTT. It codes for CASSLGHTAPATGRVQPQHF. The full variable domain, with the rest looked up from reference TRBV7-9 and TRBJ1-5, is DTGVSQNPRHKITKRGQNVTFRCDPISEHNRLYWYRQTLGQGPEFLTYFQNEAQLEKSRLLSDRFSAERPKGSFSTLEIQRTEQGDSAMYLCASSLGHTAPATGRVQPQHFGDGTRLSIL.

Ten or more counts support this clonotype. This rearrangement joins TRBV28 to TRBJ1-2; D gene uncertain. Germline CDR1 is MDHEN and CDR2 is SYDVKM. There are 14 residues in the CDR3. Trimming shortened V by 6 bases and J by 8 bases, and 19 bases separated the two germline ends. The CDR3 sequence is CASRETVGRKGYTF. Here the CDR3 DNA reads TGTGCCAGCAGGGAAACAGTAGGGCGTAAAGGCTACACCTTC.

This rearrangement joins TRBV19 to TRBJ2-7, with D possibly being TRBD1 (6 bases). Germline V lookup: CDR1 LNHDA, CDR2 SQIVND (reference sequence). The CDR3 contains 14 residues. Trimming removed 4 bases at V and 2 bases at J, with 12 bases between. The CDR3 DNA sequence: TGTGCCAGTAGTACCTCGGGACACCCCTACGAGCAGTACTTC. Its protein product is CASSTSGHPYEQYF.

The chain has TRBV19 and TRBJ1-1, with D unresolved. Trimming shortened V by 6 bases and J by 1 base, and 9 bases separated the two germline ends. The CDR3 extends over 13 amino acids. The germline V gene encodes CDR1 LNHDA and CDR2 SQIVND (reference sequence). The CDR3: CASRGLRNTEAFF. CDR3 coding DNA: TGTGCCAGTAGGGGCCTTAGGAACACTGAAGCTTTCTTT.

This clonotype was detected ten times or more. The rearrangement uses TRBV12-3 or TRBV12-4 and TRBJ2-7; no firm D call. The CDR3 totals 15 residues. Trimming removed 3 bases at V and 5 bases at J, with 17 bases between. This chain's CDR3 is CASSFVQRLQDEQYF. The DNA of the CDR3 is TGTGCCAGCAGTTTCGTCCAGCGACTTCAAGACGAGCAGTACTTC.

This clonotype was observed many times. V gene TRBV28 combines with J gene TRBJ2-1, with D possibly matching TRBD2 (6 bases). CDR3 size: 15 residues. Trimming cost V 5 bases and J 6 bases, with 17 bases left between them. CDR1 and CDR2 (germline): MDHEN, SYDVKM. The CDR3 reads CASSRGTPRPNEQFF. The CDR3 bases are TGTGCCAGCAGTCGAGGGACTCCCAGGCCCAATGAGCAGTTCTTC.

This clonotype has at least ten counts. This chain joins TRBV11-2 and TRBJ2-5; 16 bases line up with TRBD2. J was trimmed by 3 bases and V by 5 bases; bases with no gene match: 6. CDR1 and CDR2 (germline): SGHAT, FQNNGV. The CDR3 is 17 residues long. CDR3 nucleotide sequence: TGTGCCAGCAGCCAGGGACTAGCGGGAGGGCTAAAAGAGACCCAGTACTTC. It translates to CASSQGLAGGLKETQYF.